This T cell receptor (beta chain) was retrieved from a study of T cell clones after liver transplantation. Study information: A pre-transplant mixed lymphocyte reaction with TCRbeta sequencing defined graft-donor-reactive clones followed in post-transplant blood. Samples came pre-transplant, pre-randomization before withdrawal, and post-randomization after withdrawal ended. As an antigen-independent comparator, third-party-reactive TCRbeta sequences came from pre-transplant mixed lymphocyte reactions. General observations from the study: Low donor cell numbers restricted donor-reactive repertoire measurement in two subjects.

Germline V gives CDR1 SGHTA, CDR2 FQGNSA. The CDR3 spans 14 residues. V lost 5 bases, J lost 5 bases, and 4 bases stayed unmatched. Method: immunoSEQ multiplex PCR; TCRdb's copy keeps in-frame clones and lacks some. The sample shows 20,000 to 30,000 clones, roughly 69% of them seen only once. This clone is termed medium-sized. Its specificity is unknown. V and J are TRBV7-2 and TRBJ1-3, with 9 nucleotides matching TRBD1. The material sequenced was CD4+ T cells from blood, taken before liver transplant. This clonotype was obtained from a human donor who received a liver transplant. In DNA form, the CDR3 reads TGTGCCAGCAGCCCGGGACAGGGTAGAAACACCATATATTTT. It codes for CASSPGQGRNTIYF.